The 3 T cell receptor beta chains below all came from one sample that was sequenced in a study of T cell responses to AZD1222 COVID-19 vaccine. Method: immunoSEQ multiplex PCR; TCRdb's copy keeps in-frame clones and lacks some. The sample holds 70,000 to 80,000 clones, around 80% seen once. Sequenced here: peripheral blood, sampled 28 days after the second AZD1222 dose. The receptors derive from an adult who received the AZD1222 COVID-19 vaccine.

The V and J genes are TRBV14 and TRBJ2-1; 11 positions match TRBD2. This CDR3 region has 13 residues. Germline V lookup: CDR1 SGHDN, CDR2 FVKESK. The V and J ends lost 9 bases and 9 bases, in that order; junction bases with no gene match: 7. The CDR3 protein is CASKTSGTSEQFF. The CDR3 DNA sequence: TGTGCCAGTAAGACTAGCGGGACATCTGAGCAGTTCTTC.

The chain links TRBV3-1 (or the pseudogene TRBV3-2) to TRBJ2-4; D is ambiguous. V lost 3 bases to trimming and J lost 0 bases, with 12 bases between them. This CDR3 is built from 16 residues. Germline V gene lookup returns CDR1 LGHDT and CDR2 YNNKEL (reference sequence). CDR3 sequence: CASSHTTVLAKNIQYF. The CDR3 DNA reads as TGTGCCAGCAGCCATACAACAGTACTAGCCAAAAACATTCAGTACTTC.

The chain employs TRBV7-2 and TRBJ2-7; D perhaps matches TRBD1 (5 bases). Germline CDR1 reads SGHTA; CDR2 reads FQGNSA. The CDR3 extends over 13 amino acids. The V end was cut by 4 bases, the J end by 3 bases, with 10 bases between. CDR3 nucleotide sequence: TGTGCCAGCAGCTCGCTTGACAGCTACGAGCAGTACTTC. Protein sequence: CASSSLDSYEQYF.